This entry describes one T cell receptor (beta chain). With a much larger clone just one base away, this may be a read error. This entry comes from a study of breast tumors, draining lymph nodes, adjacent tissues. TCRdb analysed the multiplex PCR reads with MiXCR anew, one entry per CDR3 protein. Among some 53,000 distinct CDR3 sequences listed, under 45% were seen once. CDR1 MDHEN and CDR2 SYDVKM come from the germline V gene. This CDR3 region has 15 residues. Sequenced input: breast tumor tissue. This chain uses TRBV28 with TRBJ2-5, with D perhaps matching TRBD2 (6 bases). This TCR was sampled from a female donor with breast cancer. Some clones in this sample may be carry-over from other donors' samples. CDR3 DNA sequence: TGTGCCAGCAGTCATGGGGGTAGCGGCCAAGAGACCCAGTGCTTC. It encodes CASSHGGSGQETQCF. Looking up the rest from reference TRBV28 and TRBJ2-5 gives the full variable domain: DVKVTQSSRYLVKRTGEKVFLECVQDMDHENMFWYRQDPGLGLRLIYFSYDVKMKEKGDIPEGYSVSREKKERFSLILESASTNQTSMYLCASSHGGSGQETQCFGPGTRLLVL.